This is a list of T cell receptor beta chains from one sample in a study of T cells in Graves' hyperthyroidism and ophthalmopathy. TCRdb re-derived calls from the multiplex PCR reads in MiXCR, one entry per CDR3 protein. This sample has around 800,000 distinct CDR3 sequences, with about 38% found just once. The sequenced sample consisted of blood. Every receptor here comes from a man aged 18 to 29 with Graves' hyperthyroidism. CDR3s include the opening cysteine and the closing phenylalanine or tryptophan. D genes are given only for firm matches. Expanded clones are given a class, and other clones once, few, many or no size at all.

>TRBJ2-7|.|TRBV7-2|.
TGTGCCAGCAGCCCCTTTGGGACCGACGAGCAGTACTTC
CASSPFGTDEQYF
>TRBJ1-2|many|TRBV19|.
TGTGCCAGTAGCCGTCGACAGGGCTACACCTTC
CASSRRQGYTF
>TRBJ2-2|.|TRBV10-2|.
TGTGCCAGCAGTTTATTCCTCGGGGAGCTGTTTTTT
CASSLFLGELFF
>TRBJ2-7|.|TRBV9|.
TGTGCCAGCAGCCATCACGCCGGGCCGTCTGAGCAGTACTTC
CASSHHAGPSEQYF
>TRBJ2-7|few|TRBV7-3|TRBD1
TGTGCCAGCAGCTTAGGGGACAGGGGTATGCGCGAGCAGTACTTC
CASSLGDRGMREQYF
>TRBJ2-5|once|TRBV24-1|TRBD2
TGTGCCACCAGTGATGAGACTCGCGGGAGGGGAGAGACCCAGTACTTC
CATSDETRGRGETQYF
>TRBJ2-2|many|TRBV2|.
TGTGCCAGCACCCAAGAGGGCAGGGCGGTCACCGGGGAGCTGTTTTTT
CASTQEGRAVTGELFF
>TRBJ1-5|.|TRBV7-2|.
TGTGCCAGCAGCCAAGATATCCAGGTTGAGGGCAATCAGCCCCAGCATTTT
CASSQDIQVEGNQPQHF
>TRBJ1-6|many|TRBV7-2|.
TGTGCCAGCAGGACGGGGGGCGAATCACCCCTCCACTTT
CASRTGGESPLHF
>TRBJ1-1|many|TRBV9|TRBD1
TGTGCCAGCAGCGTAGCGCCCCGGGACAGGGAAGCTTTCTTT
CASSVAPRDREAFF
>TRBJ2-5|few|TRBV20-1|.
TGCAGTGCCACTAGACAGCAAGAGACCCAGTACTTC
CSATRQQETQYF
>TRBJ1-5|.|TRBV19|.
TGTGCCAGCGACACCCGCGACAGGAGCAATCAGCCCCAGCATTTT
CASDTRDRSNQPQHF
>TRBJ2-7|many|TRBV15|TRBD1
TGTGCCACCAGCAGCGTGAGGGGGCTCTCCTACGAGCAGTACTTC
CATSSVRGLSYEQYF
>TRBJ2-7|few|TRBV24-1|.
TGTGCCAGCAGCGACAGGTCGTACTACGAGCAGTACTTC
CASSDRSYYEQYF
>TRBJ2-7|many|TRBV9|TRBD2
TGTGCCAGCAGCGGTGGGACTAGCGGACCCTACGAGCAGTACTTC
CASSGGTSGPYEQYF
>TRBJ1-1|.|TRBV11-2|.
TGTGCCAGCAGCTTAGAACGCCAGGGAGGGGACGCTTTCTTT
CASSLERQGGDAFF
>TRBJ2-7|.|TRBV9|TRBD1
TGTGCCAGCAGCGCGACAGGGGGCGAGGACGAGCAGTACTTC
CASSATGGEDEQYF
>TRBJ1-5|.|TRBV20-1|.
TGCAGTGCCAGTAGTGAAGGGGTGGGTCAGCCCCAGCATTTT
CSASSEGVGQPQHF
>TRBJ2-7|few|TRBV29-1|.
TGCAGCGTAGGCCCGGGCAGCCGCTCCTACGAGCAGTACTTC
CSVGPGSRSYEQYF
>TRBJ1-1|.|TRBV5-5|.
TGTGCCAGCAGCCCACATCCGACCGGCACTGAAGCTTTCTTT
CASSPHPTGTEAFF
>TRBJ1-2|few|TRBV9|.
TGTGCCAGCAGCCAAGTTTCTCAGGGGAACTATGGCTACACCTTC
CASSQVSQGNYGYTF
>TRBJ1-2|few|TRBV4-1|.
TGCGCCAGCAGCCAAGGGCAAGTTGCGGCGAACTATGGCTACACCTTC
CASSQGQVAANYGYTF
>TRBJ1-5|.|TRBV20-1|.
TGCAGTGCTACCGCGGGGGGGTCACGCAATCAGCCCCAGCATTTT
CSATAGGSRNQPQHF
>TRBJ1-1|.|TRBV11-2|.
TGTGCCAGCAGCGTCTTGTCTGAAGCTTTCTTT
CASSVLSEAFF
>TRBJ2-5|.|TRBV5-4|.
TGTGCCAGCAGCCAGCTTGGTTTTGGAGAGACCCAGTACTTC
CASSQLGFGETQYF
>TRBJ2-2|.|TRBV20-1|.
TGCAGTGCTAGAATTTCGGACGGGGAGCTGTTTTTT
CSARISDGELFF
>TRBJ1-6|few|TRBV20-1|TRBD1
TGCAGTGCCCAAAGGACAGGGATTAATTCACCCCTCCACTTT
CSAQRTGINSPLHF
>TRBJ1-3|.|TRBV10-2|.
TGCGCCACTTCCACGCCCAGCTCTGGAAACACCATATATTTT
CATSTPSSGNTIYF
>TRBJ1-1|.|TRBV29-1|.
TGCAGCGTCAGGGTAAGCACTGAAGCTTTCTTT
CSVRVSTEAFF
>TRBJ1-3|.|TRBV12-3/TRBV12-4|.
TGTGCCAGCAGTACCCAGGGTCGCTCTGGAAACACCATATATTTT
CASSTQGRSGNTIYF